Below, 21 T cell receptor beta chains from the same sample are listed, as sequenced in a study of Graves' ophthalmopathy and Graves' hyperthyroidism. As the template, RNA transcripts were used to amplify TCR beta CDR3 regions. Investigators did first-round RT-PCR with HTBI primers, then second-round multiplex PCR. In TCRdb, the multiplex PCR reads were re-called with MiXCR into one record per CDR3 protein. Of some 1.1 million distinct CDR3 sequences listed, less than 45% are singletons. Source material: peripheral blood or thyroid tissue (not recorded which). These receptors originate from an adult man with Graves' hyperthyroidism.

V and J are TRBV7-2 and TRBJ1-6; possible D gene TRBD1, 5 bases. Germline V lookup: CDR1 SGHTA, CDR2 FQGNSA. V lost 6 bases, J lost 4 bases, and 16 bases lay in between. The CDR3 extends over 16 amino acids. In nucleotides, the CDR3 is TGTGCCAGCAGTCCACCTGGGACGGTGTATAATTCACCCCTCCACTTT. Residues: CASSPPGTVYNSPLHF.

The chain employs TRBV7-9 and TRBJ2-3; D perhaps matches TRBD1 (6 bases). This CDR3 contains 14 residues. The germline V gene has CDR1 SEHNR and CDR2 FQNEAQ (reference sequence). V lost 8 bases and J 1 base, leaving 13 bases between the germline ends. CDR3 protein: CASEVGARTDTQYF. The CDR3, as DNA: TGTGCCAGCGAGGTGGGGGCTCGCACAGATACGCAGTATTTT. The full variable domain, with the rest looked up from reference TRBV7-9 and TRBJ2-3, is DTGVSQNPRHKITKRGQNVTFRCDPISEHNRLYWYRQTLGQGPEFLTYFQNEAQLEKSRLLSDRFSAERPKGSFSTLEIQRTEQGDSAMYLCASEVGARTDTQYFGPGTRLTVL.

This clonotype was observed a handful of times. The chain uses TRBV7-6 and TRBJ2-7, with TRBD2 matching over 9 bases. Losses at the gene ends were 5 bases for V and 6 bases for J; bases not matched to a gene: 11. This CDR3 is built from 15 residues. Germline CDR1 is SGHVS and CDR2 is FNYEAQ. Here the CDR3 DNA reads TGTGCCAGCAGCCCCAGGACTAGCGAGGCTGGCGAGCAGTACTTC. Protein sequence: CASSPRTSEAGEQYF.

This clonotype has a count of ten or more. The rearrangement uses TRBV7-8 and TRBJ2-5; possibly TRBD1 or TRBD2 for D (5 bases each). Germline V gene data show CDR1 as SGHVS and CDR2 as FQNEAQ. The CDR3 totals 18 residues. Trimming shortened V by 5 bases and J by 4 bases, and 26 bases separated the two germline ends. The CDR3 DNA reads as TGTGCCAGCAGCAATGCATGGGACCCGTACCCACACTCAGAGACCCAGTACTTC. Its protein is CASSNAWDPYPHSETQYF.

This clonotype was observed many times. The chain couples TRBV19 to TRBJ1-5; D perhaps matches TRBD1 (6 bases). V was shortened by 3 bases and J by 7 bases, with 13 bases between the two germline ends. CDR3 length: 14 amino acids. The germline CDR1 and CDR2 sequences are LNHDA and SQIVND (reference sequence). The chain's CDR3 is CASSIATGRQPQHF. CDR3 coding DNA: TGTGCCAGTAGTATTGCGACAGGTCGACAGCCCCAGCATTTT.

Concerning this clonotype: This may stem from a read error, because a much larger clone lies one nucleotide away. The V and J genes are TRBV7-2 and TRBJ2-5; 7 nucleotides line up with TRBD2. CDR1 SGHTA and CDR2 FQGNSA come from the germline V gene. The CDR3 totals 15 residues. The trim removed 4 bases at V and 5 bases at J, leaving 10 bases unmatched. CDR3 in DNA: TGTGCCAGCAGCTATGGGGAGGGGCTGTTGGAGACCCAGTACTTC. Translated: CASSYGEGLLETQYF.

The table lists this clonotype with many counts. This chain uses TRBV5-1 with TRBJ1-1, with D uncertain. With 7 bases removed from V and 3 bases from J, the gap between germline ends came to 16 bases. Germline assignment: CDR1 SGHRS and CDR2 YFSETQ. CDR3 size: 14 residues. The CDR3 DNA is TGCGCCAGCTGGGAAGACTGGGCGGACACTGAAGCTTTCTTT. It specifies CASWEDWADTEAFF.

In its sample, this clonotype was seen many times. The chain is built from TRBV10-3 and TRBJ2-7, with D unclear. The CDR3 has 13 residues. Germline assignment: CDR1 ENHRY and CDR2 SYGVKD. The V gene lost 6 bases and the J gene lost 4 bases, with 13 bases spanning the gap. As DNA, the CDR3 is TGTGCCATCAGGAGACATGACCTTTACGAGCAGTACTTC. Amino acid sequence: CAIRRHDLYEQYF.

About this clonotype itself: At one end, the junction sequence differs from germline, possibly due to a read error. The CDR3: CASSQGWGDEQYF. The CDR3 nucleotides read TGCGCCAGCAGCCAAGGGTGGGGTGACGAGCAGTACTTC. This chain uses TRBV7-3 with TRBJ2-7, with D uncertain. The CDR3 length is 13 residues. Germline V gives CDR1 SGHTA, CDR2 FQGTGA.

Comment on this clonotype: This may arise from a read error, as a much more abundant clone is one base away. The CDR3 does not end in the conserved phenylalanine or tryptophan, so this is likely a read error. This sequence joins TRBV10-3 and TRBJ2-5, with D possibly matching TRBD1 (5 bases). Germline values: CDR1 ENHRY, CDR2 SYGVKD. The CDR3 is made up of 13 amino acids. The CDR3 DNA sequence: TGTGCCAGCAGTACTCTCAGGGTGGGGACCCAGTACCTC. The encoded protein is CASSTLRVGTQYL.

This clonotype was seen a handful of times. The junction differs from germline at one of its ends, possibly a read error. This chain uses TRBV2 with TRBJ2-7, with 11 bases identical to TRBD2. Per germline, CDR1 SNHLY and CDR2 FYNNEI. This CDR3 is 15 amino acids long. Here the CDR3 reads CASSVTSGNDYEQYF. CDR3 in DNA: TGCGCCAGCAGCGTGACTAGCGGGAATGACTACGAGCAGTACTTC.

This clonotype was counted a few times. V and J are TRBV20-1 and TRBJ2-7; 13 nucleotides match TRBD2. The CDR3 length is 15 residues. The J segment lost 3 bases and the V segment lost 3 bases, leaving 5 bases of the junction unmatched. CDR1 is DFQATT, CDR2 SNEGSKA, per germline (reference sequence). The CDR3 reads CSARRTSGGVYEQYF. The CDR3 nucleotides are TGCAGTGCTAGGCGGACTAGCGGGGGCGTCTACGAGCAGTACTTC.

This clonotype appeared many times. V gene TRBV19 combines with J gene TRBJ1-5; TRBD1 matches at 7 bases. V was pared by 7 bases and J by 6 bases, with 9 bases of the junction left unmatched. Per germline, CDR1 LNHDA and CDR2 SQIVND (reference sequence). The CDR3 sequence is 14 residues long. The DNA for the CDR3 is TGTGCCAGTATGGGGACAGTAGGGGCTCAGCCCCAGCATTTT. Translated: CASMGTVGAQPQHF.

The table lists this clonotype with many counts. This may stem from a read error, because a much larger clone lies one nucleotide away. This CDR3 fails to terminate in the conserved phenylalanine or tryptophan, so it likely reflects a read error. The chain is built from TRBV25-1 and TRBJ1-1; no clear D gene. This CDR3 has 14 amino acids. CDR1 and CDR2 from the germline V gene are MGHDK and SYGVNS. Trimming left V 7 bases short and J 3 bases short, with 15 bases between. The CDR3 loop reads CASKLGIRDTEAFL. In nucleotides, the CDR3 is TGTGCCAGCAAGTTGGGGATTCGGGACACTGAAGCTTTCCTT.

This clonotype was observed at least ten times. This rearrangement joins TRBV6-5 to TRBJ2-5; TRBD1 aligns across 7 bases. Germline V gene lookup returns CDR1 MNHEY and CDR2 SVGAGI. The CDR3 is 13 amino acids. V gave up 6 bases and J gave up 5 bases; unmatched junction bases: 6. The CDR3, as DNA: TGTGCCAGCAGGCCTGGACAGGCGGAGACCCAGTACTTC. It encodes CASRPGQAETQYF.

This clonotype was observed a handful of times. The rearrangement uses TRBV10-3 and TRBJ2-7; possibly TRBD1 for D (6 bases). Trimming took 10 bases from V and 7 from J, leaving 26 bases between them. The length of the CDR3 is 15 residues. Germline V gene data show CDR1 as ENHRY and CDR2 as SYGVKD. The CDR3 reads CASRGRALLSGEQYF. DNA of the CDR3: TGTGCCAGCAGGGGCAGGGCATTACTTTCCGGGGAGCAGTACTTC.

Many counts were recorded for this clonotype. The chain has TRBV6-6 and TRBJ1-1; perhaps TRBD1 as D (6 bases). V was cut by 0 bases and J by 3 bases, with 11 bases left in between. The germline V gene has CDR1 MNHNY and CDR2 SVGAGI (reference sequence). This CDR3 has 15 residues. Here the CDR3 reads CASSYSQGRDTEAFF. The CDR3 DNA is TGTGCCAGCAGTTACTCACAGGGACGGGACACTGAAGCTTTCTTT.

The chain combines TRBV19 with TRBJ2-2, with TRBD2 matching 11 bases. The CDR3 totals 16 residues. The V gene end was trimmed by 8 bases and the J gene end by 5 bases; junction bases not matched to a gene: 10. CDR1 and CDR2 (germline): LNHDA, SQIVND (reference sequence). This CDR3 is CASLKELAGVTGELFF. The DNA of the CDR3 is TGTGCCAGTCTGAAAGAACTAGCGGGAGTTACCGGGGAGCTGTTTTTT.

This clonotype was observed at least ten times. V usage is TRBV12-3 or TRBV12-4 and J usage is TRBJ1-5; possibly TRBD1 for D (5 bases). V was pared by 5 bases and J by 4 bases, with 15 bases between. CDR3 size: 15 residues. The CDR3 region is CASSPGDLPNQPQHF. In DNA, the CDR3 is TGTGCCAGCAGTCCCGGGGACTTACCTAATCAGCCCCAGCATTTT.

This clonotype showed up many times. The chain uses TRBV12-3 or TRBV12-4 and TRBJ2-7; unclear D gene. V gave up 6 bases and J gave up 4 bases, with 4 bases separating them. The CDR3 covers 10 residues. CDR3 residues: CASRPYEQYF. CDR3 sequence (DNA): TGTGCCAGCAGGCCGTACGAGCAGTACTTC.

The chain joins TRBV25-1 to TRBJ1-1; no clear D gene. Germline V gene data show CDR1 as MGHDK and CDR2 as SYGVNS. V lost 4 bases and J lost 3, with 15 bases in between. This CDR3 is 15 amino acids long. The DNA of the CDR3 is TGTGCCAGCAGTGCTAGAAGCGGCGTATACACTGAAGCTTTCTTT. This encodes CASSARSGVYTEAFF.